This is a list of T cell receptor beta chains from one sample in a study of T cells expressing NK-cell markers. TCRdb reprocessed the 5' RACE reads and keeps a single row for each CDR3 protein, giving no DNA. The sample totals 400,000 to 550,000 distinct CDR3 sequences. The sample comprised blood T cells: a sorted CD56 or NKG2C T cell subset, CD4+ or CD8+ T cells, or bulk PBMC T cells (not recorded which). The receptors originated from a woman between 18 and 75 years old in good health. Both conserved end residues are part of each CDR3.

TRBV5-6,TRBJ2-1,CASSQSIPNEQFF
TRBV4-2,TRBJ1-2,CASSQEVTGDYTF
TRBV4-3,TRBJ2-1,CASSQERVGLPEQFF
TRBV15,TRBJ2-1,CATSSGTHNEQFF
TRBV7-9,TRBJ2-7,CASSLPLAGGTYEQYF
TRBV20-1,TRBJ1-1,CSAMGQANTEAFF
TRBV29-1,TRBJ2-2,CSVETGQSNTGELFF
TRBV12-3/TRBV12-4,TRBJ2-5,CASLQQGFQETQYF
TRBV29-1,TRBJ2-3,CSVEDPGPDTQYF
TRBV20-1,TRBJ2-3,CSARDSPGDTQYF
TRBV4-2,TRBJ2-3,CASSQEVPGGGTDTQYF
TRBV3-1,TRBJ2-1,CASSHFSSGNYNEQFF
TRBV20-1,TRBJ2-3,CSASSGLGRDTQYF
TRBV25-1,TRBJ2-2,CASSDLVNTGELFF
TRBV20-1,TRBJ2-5,CSASPTGGRQETQYF
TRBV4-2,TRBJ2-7,CASSQGLNRLF
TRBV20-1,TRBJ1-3,CSATVTGRGNTIYF
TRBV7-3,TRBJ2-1,CASSLLAGGGGNEQFF
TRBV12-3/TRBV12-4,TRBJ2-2,CASSFMDTGELFF
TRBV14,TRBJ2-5,CASNSGEQPQETQYF
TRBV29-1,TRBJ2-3,CSVDKEGPQTDTQYF
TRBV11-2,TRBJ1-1,CASSSENTEAFF
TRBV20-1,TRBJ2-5,CSARGGASEGETQYF
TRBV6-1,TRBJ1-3,CASTPGVGNTIYF
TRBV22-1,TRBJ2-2,CPGSAPRATTGELFF
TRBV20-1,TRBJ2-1,CSAREVAGLGNEQFF
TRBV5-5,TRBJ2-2,CASSLLWGAIYTGELFF
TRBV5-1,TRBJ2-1,CASSSQGPSSYNEQFF
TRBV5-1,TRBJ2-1,CASSLGRGRALQFF
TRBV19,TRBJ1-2,CASSRTGVGYTF
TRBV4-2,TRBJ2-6,CASSGGSGNSGANVLTF
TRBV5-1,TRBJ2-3,CASSLGGAGTDTQYF